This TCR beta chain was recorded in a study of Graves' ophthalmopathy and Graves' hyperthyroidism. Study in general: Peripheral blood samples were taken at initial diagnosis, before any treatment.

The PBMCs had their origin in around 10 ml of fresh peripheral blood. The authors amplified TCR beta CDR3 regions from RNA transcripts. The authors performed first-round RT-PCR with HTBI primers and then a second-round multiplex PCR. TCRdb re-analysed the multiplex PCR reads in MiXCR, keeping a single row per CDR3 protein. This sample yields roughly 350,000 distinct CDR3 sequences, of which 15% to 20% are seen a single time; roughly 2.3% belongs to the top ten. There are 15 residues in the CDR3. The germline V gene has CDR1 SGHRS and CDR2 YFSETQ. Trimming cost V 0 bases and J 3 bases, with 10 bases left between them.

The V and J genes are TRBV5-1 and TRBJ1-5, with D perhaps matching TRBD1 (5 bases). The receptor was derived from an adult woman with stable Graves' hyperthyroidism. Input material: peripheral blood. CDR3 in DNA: TGCGCCAGCAGCTTGGATCCGGGGGTCAATCAGCCCCAGCATTTT. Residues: CASSLDPGVNQPQHF.